This TCR beta chain was sequenced in a study of regulatory T cells in long-lasting Graves disease. The time point here: newly diagnosed GD, antithyroid drugs for less than 3 months. Construction of the TCR library relied on RNA isolated from PBMCs. Both iRepertoire HTBI primers and Arm-PCR of CDR3 regions were used to build the TCR beta libraries. TCRdb re-called the multiplex PCR reads with MiXCR, one entry per CDR3 protein. The repertoire holds about 420,000 distinct CDR3 sequences, with roughly 15% as singletons. In this sample, this clonotype turned up many times. This CDR3 is built from 15 residues. J gave up 5 bases and V 2 bases, and 7 bases lay outside the gene matches. Germline assignment: CDR1 MDHEN and CDR2 SYDVKM. The sample was also linked to a second study, of T cells in Graves' hyperthyroidism and ophthalmopathy. That report notes: Every diagnosis used clinical symptoms, serum thyroxine and TRAb, thyroid ultrasound and orbital computed tomography. Using the HTBI primer set, a first-round RT-PCR was run on the TCR CDR3. Separating ophthalmopathy from stable hyperthyroidism was achieved by a 13 V-J model.

The chain has TRBV28 and TRBJ2-7; 9 positions match TRBD2. This sample comprised peripheral blood mononuclear cells (PBMCs), obtained at new diagnosis, from a patient treated with antithyroid drugs. The sequence was collected from a woman aged 18-35 years with Graves disease. Here the CDR3 DNA reads TGTGCCAGCAGTTTAAGAGCGGGAGGATTAAACGAGCAGTACTTC. Translating gives CASSLRAGGLNEQYF. The full variable domain, with the rest looked up from reference TRBV28 and TRBJ2-7, is DVKVTQSSRYLVKRTGEKVFLECVQDMDHENMFWYRQDPGLGLRLIYFSYDVKMKEKGDIPEGYSVSREKKERFSLILESASTNQTSMYLCASSLRAGGLNEQYFGPGTRLTVT.